The 20 T cell receptor beta chains presented below share a single source sample, sequenced in a study of cytomegalovirus exposure and HLA in healthy donors. Researchers ran the PCR with 60 Vbeta and 13 Jbeta primers. TCRdb's copy holds only in-frame clones and misses some; the assay was immunoSEQ multiplex PCR. The sample holds fewer than 80,000 clones; roughly 77% are singletons and the top ten take 5% to 6.5%. Sequencing input: PBMCs. These receptors originate from a woman in her thirties in good health and CMV-seronegative.

The chain has TRBV29-1 and TRBJ1-1; the D gene is possibly TRBD1 (5 bases). V lost 6 bases and J 4 bases, leaving 12 bases between the germline ends. The V gene's germline CDR1 is SQVTM and CDR2 ANQGSEA. This CDR3 comprises 12 residues. CDR3 DNA: TGCAGCGTGGTCAGGGAAAGCACTGAAGCTTTCTTT. As protein: CSVVRESTEAFF.

This clone was found once. This chain joins TRBV18 and TRBJ2-3; possible D gene TRBD1, 5 bases. Germline CDR1 is KGHSH and CDR2 is LQKENI. Trimming removed 3 bases from V and 2 bases from J, with 9 bases in between. The CDR3 spans 14 residues. The CDR3 spells CASSPQQATDTQYF. CDR3 DNA: TGTGCCAGCTCACCGCAACAGGCCACAGATACGCAGTATTTT. Together with reference TRBV18 and TRBJ2-3, the CDR3 gives the full variable domain: NAGVMQNPRHLVRRRGQEARLRCSPMKGHSHVYWYRQLPEEGLKFMVYLQKENIIDESGMPKERFSAEFPKEGPSILRIQQVVRGDSAAYFCASSPQQATDTQYFGPGTRLTVL.

The chain carries TRBV19 and TRBJ1-1, with 8 bases fitting TRBD1. J lost 5 bases, V lost 6 bases, and 5 bases had no gene match. CDR3 size: 13 residues. CDR1 LNHDA and CDR2 SQIVND come from the germline V gene (reference sequence). The CDR3 region is CASSGQGGTEAFF. CDR3 sequence (DNA): TGTGCCAGTAGCGGACAGGGAGGGACTGAAGCTTTCTTT.

The chain recombines TRBV5-1 with TRBJ1-2; 7 bases align to TRBD1. The trim removed 7 bases at V and 1 base at J, leaving 10 bases unmatched. In germline, CDR1 is SGHRS, CDR2 YFSETQ. The CDR3 consists of 15 residues. CDR3 nucleotide sequence: TGCGCCAGCGCCCGGGACAGTGACTTTAACTATGGCTACACCTTC. Its protein is CASARDSDFNYGYTF.

The chain couples TRBV10-1 to TRBJ2-5; 7 bases line up with TRBD1. The end of the DNA fits TRBJ2-7 better, so the J call may be wrong. Looked up from germline, CDR1 is WNHNN and CDR2 is SYGVQD (reference sequence). This CDR3 has 13 residues. The CDR3 DNA sequence: TGCGCCACCTCGACAGGGCCCTCCTACGAGCAGTACTTC. Its translation: CATSTGPSYEQYF.

The chain is built from TRBV28 and TRBJ1-2; D gene ambiguous. V lost 3 bases and J 7 bases, leaving 12 bases between the germline ends. This CDR3 contains 13 residues. Germline V gene lookup returns CDR1 MDHEN and CDR2 SYDVKM. Written as DNA, the CDR3 is TGTGCCAGCAGTTTGGGGAGCTTTCCTGGCTACACCTTC. Protein product: CASSLGSFPGYTF.

This clone turned up a few times. The chain recombines TRBV6-5 with TRBJ2-1, with 9 nucleotides matching TRBD2. The germline gives CDR1 MNHEY, CDR2 SVGAGI. CDR3 length: 16 amino acids. Trimming cost V 1 base and J 1 base; bases outside gene matches: 2. The CDR3 loop is CASSYYSGSSYNEQFF. For the CDR3, the DNA is TGTGCCAGCAGTTACTATAGCGGGAGTTCCTACAATGAGCAGTTCTTC.

This chain joins TRBV21-1 and TRBJ2-7; the table assigns TRBD1, which was not confirmed against the DNA. TRBV21-1 is assigned pseudogene status. The CDR3 runs 16 residues. In DNA form, the CDR3 reads TGTGCCAGCAGCCCGAATTGCAGGGGGCGGGCCTACGAGCAGTACGTC. This sequence encodes CASSPNCRGRAYEQYV.

V gene TRBV2 combines with J gene TRBJ1-4; D may be TRBD1 (6 bases). The CDR3 totals 14 residues. With 3 bases removed from V and 7 bases from J, the gap between germline ends came to 12 bases. Germline CDR1 SNHLY, CDR2 FYNNEI. This CDR3 is CASSDRGLSEKLFF. DNA of the CDR3: TGTGCCAGCAGTGACAGGGGATTGAGTGAAAAACTGTTTTTT.

The V call is TRBV6-6, the J call TRBJ1-1; 9 nucleotides line up with TRBD1. The V and J ends lost 6 bases and 7 bases, in that order; junction bases with no gene match: 6. The germline gives CDR1 MNHNY, CDR2 SVGAGI (reference sequence). The CDR3 runs 13 residues. The CDR3 sequence is CASSPGTGLEAFF. CDR3 bases: TGTGCCAGCAGCCCCGGGACAGGGCTTGAAGCTTTCTTT.

The V gene is TRBV19, the J gene TRBJ2-3; maybe TRBD1 (6 bases). Trimming shortened V by 3 bases and J by 6 bases, and 13 bases separated the two germline ends. CDR3 length: 14 residues. Germline CDR1 LNHDA, CDR2 SQIVND (reference sequence). The CDR3 is CASSIGSQGDTQYF. The DNA of the CDR3 is TGTGCCAGTAGTATCGGCAGTCAGGGGGATACGCAGTATTTT.

In its sample, this clone was seen a few times. This CDR3 is also generated by other DNA sequences in the sample. This chain connects TRBV28 to TRBJ2-3; D might be TRBD1 (5 bases). Trimming shortened V by 6 bases and J by 3 bases, and 16 bases separated the two germline ends. The CDR3 runs 15 residues. The germline gives CDR1 MDHEN, CDR2 SYDVKM. CDR3 DNA sequence: TGTGCCAGCAGCTTACCCTCAGGGTTGACAGATACGCAGTATTTT. Protein product: CASSLPSGLTDTQYF.

V gene TRBV6-5 combines with J gene TRBJ1-2; D is unresolved. Between the trimmed V and J ends, which lost 0 bases and 0 bases, there was a span of 8 bases. The length of the CDR3 is 15 residues. CDR1 is MNHEY, CDR2 SVGAGI, per germline. CDR3 nucleotides: TGTGCCAGCAGTTACTCACAGAGAACTAACTATGGCTACACCTTC. Translation: CASSYSQRTNYGYTF.

The CDR3 here is CASIPPSSGAGKRTYNEQFF. CDR3 nucleotides: TGTGCCAGCATTCCCCCCTCTAGCGGGGCCGGGAAGCGGACCTACAATGAGCAGTTCTTC. The chain links TRBV27 to TRBJ2-1; 9 bases align to TRBD2. The germline gives CDR1 MNHEY, CDR2 SMNVEV (reference sequence). V lost 7 bases to trimming and J lost 2 bases; unmatched junction nucleotides: 21. The length of the CDR3 is 20 residues.

The table lists this clone with a few counts. V usage is TRBV6-6 and J usage is TRBJ2-1; 12 bases are a match to TRBD2. Germline V gene sequence: CDR1 MNHNY, CDR2 SVGAGI (reference sequence). J was trimmed by 10 bases and V by 0 bases; bases with no gene match: 1. The CDR3 sequence is 14 residues long. CDR3 residues: CASSYSLAGGEQFF. In DNA form, the CDR3 reads TGTGCCAGCAGTTACTCCCTAGCGGGGGGGGAGCAGTTCTTC.

This clone was observed a handful of times. This chain uses TRBV10-3 with TRBJ2-1; 13 nucleotides match TRBD2. After removal of 9 bases from V and 10 bases from J, the junction contained 9 bases not matched to a gene. The germline V gene has CDR1 ENHRY and CDR2 SYGVKD. This CDR3 spans 14 amino acids. In nucleotides, the CDR3 is TGTGCCATAGCGACTAGCGGGGGGATTGGGGAGCAGTTCTTC. Translation: CAIATSGGIGEQFF.

This chain uses TRBV28 with TRBJ2-7, with 8 bases that match TRBD2. Trimming cost V 3 bases and J 9 bases; bases outside gene matches: 19. CDR1 is MDHEN, CDR2 SYDVKM, per germline. CDR3 length: 17 amino acids. The CDR3 region is CASSFPGPAGEGPGQYF. Written as DNA, the CDR3 is TGTGCCAGCAGTTTCCCGGGACCAGCGGGAGAGGGGCCAGGGCAGTACTTC.

This sequence joins TRBV25-1 and TRBJ1-5; D gene uncertain. The CDR3 extends over 16 amino acids. With 1 base removed from V and 6 bases from J, the gap between germline ends came to 16 bases. Germline lookup yields CDR1 MGHDK and CDR2 SYGVNS. The CDR3 bases are TGTGCCAGCAGTGAATCGACGACCCAAGAGGGTCAGCCCCAGCATTTT. This gives the protein CASSESTTQEGQPQHF.

The chain employs TRBV2 and TRBJ2-3; TRBD2 matches 14 bases. Germline V gene data show CDR1 as SNHLY and CDR2 as FYNNEI. Unmatched junction bases numbered 9, after V lost 4 bases and J lost 3 bases. CDR3 size: 18 residues. The CDR3 loop is CASSGVGLAGVWTDTQYF. CDR3 nucleotide sequence: TGTGCCAGCAGTGGCGTGGGACTAGCGGGAGTATGGACAGATACGCAGTATTTT.

The chain carries TRBV2 and TRBJ1-3, with 9 nucleotides matching TRBD1. CDR1 and CDR2 from the germline V gene are SNHLY and FYNNEI. The ends lost 5 bases at V and 4 bases at J; junction bases unmatched: 6. The CDR3 is 15 amino acids. CDR3 sequence (DNA): TGTGCCAGCAGTACACAGGGGGCAAAGGGAAACACCATATATTTT. It yields the protein CASSTQGAKGNTIYF.